This entry lists 28 T cell receptor beta chains sequenced from one sample in a study of T cells in Graves' hyperthyroidism and ophthalmopathy. Amplified TCR beta CDR3 regions came from RNA transcripts. Primed by the HTBI set, a first-round RT-PCR was run on the TCR CDR3. MiXCR, applied by TCRdb to the multiplex PCR reads, yields one record per CDR3 protein. The sample lists roughly 380,000 distinct CDR3 sequences, roughly 13% occurring once. The sequenced sample was blood. The origin of the receptors is a man in his thirties or forties with Graves' hyperthyroidism that later progressed to Graves' ophthalmopathy.

In its sample, this clonotype was seen a few times. V usage is TRBV5-1 and J usage is TRBJ2-7; D is uncertain. Deletions cut 3 bases from V and 7 bases from J, with 8 bases between. Germline V gene sequence: CDR1 SGHRS, CDR2 YFSETQ. The CDR3 loop spans 11 amino acids. The CDR3 spells CASSWVGEQYF. CDR3 coding DNA: TGCGCCAGCAGCTGGGTAGGGGAGCAGTACTTC. Drawing the rest from reference TRBV5-1 and TRBJ2-7, the complete variable domain is KAGVTQTPRYLIKTRGQQVTLSCSPISGHRSVSWYQQTPGQGLQFLFEYFSETQRNKGNFPGRFSGRQFSNSRSEMNVSTLELGDSALYLCASSWVGEQYFGPGTRLTVT.

This clonotype was observed a handful of times. The chain links TRBV7-9 to TRBJ1-3; TRBD1 is a possible D gene (6 bases). The V end was cut by 10 bases, the J end by 4 bases, with 17 bases between. Germline values: CDR1 SEHNR, CDR2 FQNEAQ (reference sequence). The CDR3 is 14 amino acids. The CDR3 DNA follows: TGTGCCATCCCGACGGGGGCTCGCGGAAACACCATATATTTT. Its translation: CAIPTGARGNTIYF.

V usage is TRBV9 and J usage is TRBJ2-1; D is undetermined. CDR3 size: 15 residues. Trimming took off 4 bases at V and 4 bases at J, with 15 bases between the two ends. Germline V gene sequence: CDR1 SGDLS, CDR2 YYNGEE. The CDR3, as DNA: TGTGCCAGCAGCCGTAGGGCCGAGTCTTACAATGAGCAGTTCTTC. Its protein is CASSRRAESYNEQFF.

This clonotype occurred many times. The J gene is TRBJ2-1, the V gene TRBV11-3; D may be TRBD1 (6 bases). The CDR3 contains 12 residues. Trimming took 8 bases from V and 6 from J, leaving 11 bases between them. Germline lookup yields CDR1 SGHNT and CDR2 YENEEA. The CDR3 region has the DNA TGTGCCAGCCCGGACAGAATCAATGAGCAGTTCTTC. Encoded protein: CASPDRINEQFF.

This clonotype was seen ten or more times. The rearrangement uses TRBV9 and TRBJ2-5, with D possibly being TRBD2 (6 bases). With 0 bases removed from V and 5 bases from J, the gap between germline ends came to 17 bases. Germline V gives CDR1 SGDLS, CDR2 YYNGEE. The CDR3 loop spans 16 amino acids. This CDR3 is CASSVGQTSLGETQYF. The CDR3 nucleotides are TGTGCCAGCAGCGTAGGACAAACTAGCCTGGGGGAGACCCAGTACTTC.

The table lists this clonotype with many counts. The chain is built from TRBV5-1 and TRBJ2-1, with 11 bases fitting TRBD2. The germline CDR1 and CDR2 sequences are SGHRS and YFSETQ. Unmatched junction bases numbered 2, after V lost 1 base and J lost 2 bases. The CDR3 totals 16 residues. CDR3 DNA sequence: TGCGCCAGCAGCTTGACGACTAGCGGGGCCTACAATGAGCAGTTCTTC. Translated: CASSLTTSGAYNEQFF.

In this sample, this clonotype turned up many times. This rearrangement joins TRBV28 to TRBJ1-4, with a possible D match to TRBD1 (5 bases). CDR1 is MDHEN, CDR2 SYDVKM, per germline. The CDR3 runs 15 residues. Trimming cost V 6 bases and J 1 base, with 12 bases left between them. The DNA of the CDR3 is TGTGCCAGCAGCCCCAAGGGGCAAACTAATGAAAAACTGTTTTTT. It is translated as CASSPKGQTNEKLFF.

This clonotype came up a few times. This chain joins TRBV6-6 and TRBJ1-2; TRBD1 aligns across 10 bases. Germline assignment: CDR1 MNHNY and CDR2 SVGAGI (reference sequence). The length of the CDR3 is 16 residues. Trimming removed 1 base from V and 3 bases from J; junction bases left unmatched: 5. CDR3 nucleotides: TGTGCCAGCAGTTACTACGGGGACAGGGGTGACTATGGCTACACCTTC. Translated: CASSYYGDRGDYGYTF.

This clonotype was found many times. The V call is TRBV7-9, the J call TRBJ2-7; D not resolved. Germline V gene lookup returns CDR1 SEHNR and CDR2 FQNEAQ (reference sequence). The CDR3 covers 11 residues. Trimming removed 5 bases from V and 5 bases from J, with 7 bases in between. This chain's CDR3 is CASSEFDEQYF. In nucleotides, the CDR3 is TGTGCCAGCAGCGAGTTTGACGAGCAGTACTTC.

This clonotype was recorded at least ten times. Here the CDR3 reads CASAHPRTVLEAFF. CDR3 DNA sequence: TGTGCTAGTGCTCACCCCCGGACAGTGCTTGAAGCTTTCTTT. J is TRBJ1-1 and V is TRBV12-5; D is perhaps TRBD1 (6 bases). V dropped 7 bases and J dropped 7 bases, with 19 bases sitting between them. This CDR3 contains 14 residues. CDR1 is LGHNT, CDR2 FRNRAP, per germline.

This clonotype came up a few times. The chain couples TRBV4-1 to TRBJ1-5, with TRBD1 matching 7 bases. Per germline, CDR1 MGHRA and CDR2 YSYEKL. The CDR3 covers 14 residues. V shed 3 bases and J 5 bases; nucleotides not matched to a gene: 4. CDR3 amino acids: CASSHNQGDQPQHF. CDR3 nucleotides: TGCGCCAGCAGCCACAACCAGGGGGATCAGCCCCAGCATTTT.

A note on this clonotype: This could be a read error, since a much larger clone is one nucleotide away. It is likely a read error, because the conserved phenylalanine at the end of the CDR3 is missing. CDR3 protein: CASSHDRQETQYL. Here the CDR3 DNA reads TGTGCCAGCTCGCACGACAGGCAAGAGACCCAGTACTTA. The genes are TRBV7-9 and TRBJ2-5; D is perhaps TRBD1 (6 bases). Germline V gene data show CDR1 as SEHNR and CDR2 as FQNEAQ (reference sequence). The CDR3 extends over 13 amino acids. V lost 8 bases and J 2 bases, leaving 12 bases between the germline ends.

This clonotype was detected many times. The chain employs TRBV12-3 or TRBV12-4 and TRBJ2-3, with a tentative D call TRBD2 (6 bases). This CDR3 is built from 15 residues. V lost 4 bases, J lost 0 bases, and 11 bases lay in between. The CDR3 region is CASSSGGPSTDTQYF. The CDR3 DNA follows: TGTGCCAGCAGTTCCGGGGGACCTAGCACAGATACGCAGTATTTT.

This clonotype was counted between two and nine times. The V and J genes are TRBV5-1 and TRBJ1-5; D is unresolved. Germline V gene lookup returns CDR1 SGHRS and CDR2 YFSETQ. The V gene lost 2 bases and the J gene lost 2 bases, with 11 bases spanning the gap. The CDR3 extends over 15 amino acids. DNA for the CDR3: TGCGCCAGCAGCTTCGAGGGTTCGGGCAATCAGCCCCAGCATTTT. Amino acid sequence: CASSFEGSGNQPQHF.

Of note for this clonotype: This may be a read error, as it is one base from a much larger clone. The rearrangement links TRBV7-9 to TRBJ2-1; D possibly corresponds to TRBD1 (6 bases). CDR3 size: 16 residues. Germline loops: CDR1 SEHNR, CDR2 FQNEAQ (reference sequence). The CDR3 DNA is TGTGCCAGCAGCTCCCTTTTGTGGGGGCGTTACAATGAGCAGTCCTTC. This sequence encodes CASSSLLWGRYNEQSF.

This chain joins TRBV2 and TRBJ1-6; a weak D match, TRBD1 (6 bases). From germline, CDR1 is SNHLY and CDR2 FYNNEI. V was trimmed by 4 bases and J by 8 bases, leaving 15 bases between them. The CDR3 contains 15 residues. The CDR3 sequence: CASSVIQGQYSPLHF. The CDR3, as DNA: TGTGCCAGCAGTGTCATCCAGGGGCAATATTCACCCCTCCACTTT.

This clonotype was seen ten or more times. The rearrangement joins TRBV20-1 to TRBJ1-2; D remains ambiguous. The V end was cut by 0 bases, the J end by 2 bases, with 13 bases between. Germline CDR1 DFQATT, CDR2 SNEGSKA (reference sequence). CDR3 length equals 15 residues. The CDR3 region is CSARDGQPLNYGYTF. The CDR3 nucleotides are TGCAGTGCTAGAGATGGGCAACCTCTGAACTATGGCTACACCTTC.

This clonotype was counted once. The CDR3 region is CASSFRRDREGGYTF. Written as DNA, the CDR3 is TGTGCCAGCAGTTTTCGACGGGACCGGGAAGGAGGCTACACCTTC. The rearrangement joins TRBV6-5 to TRBJ1-2; weak D call: TRBD1 (5 bases). Trimming cost V 4 bases and J 8 bases, with 20 bases left between them. The CDR3 extends over 15 amino acids. Looked up from germline, CDR1 is MNHEY and CDR2 is SVGAGI.

This clonotype was picked up many times. The rearrangement joins TRBV6-1 to TRBJ2-7; the D is unclear. The CDR3 length is 12 residues. Germline V gives CDR1 MNHNS, CDR2 SASEGT. V was trimmed by 3 bases and J by 5 bases, leaving 8 bases between them. The CDR3 loop is CASSEGIHEQYF. CDR3 sequence (DNA): TGTGCCAGCAGTGAGGGTATCCACGAGCAGTACTTC.

This clonotype has at least ten counts. The chain recombines TRBV2 with TRBJ2-7; TRBD2 is a possible D gene (5 bases). This CDR3 region has 11 residues. Germline V CDR1 and CDR2: SNHLY, FYNNEI. The V end was cut by 7 bases, the J end by 4 bases, with 8 bases between. The CDR3 DNA sequence: TGTGCCAGCACACTAGAGTACGAGCAGTACTTC. It translates to CASTLEYEQYF.

This sequence joins TRBV5-1 and TRBJ2-5, with D unclear. Germline V gene lookup returns CDR1 SGHRS and CDR2 YFSETQ. The CDR3 totals 14 residues. The V and J ends lost 1 base and 0 bases respectively, with 7 bases between them. CDR3 region: CASSLYRNQETQYF. CDR3 coding DNA: TGCGCCAGCAGCTTGTACAGAAACCAAGAGACCCAGTACTTC.

This clonotype appeared many times. The chain is built from TRBV20-1 and TRBJ2-5; 9 nucleotides line up with TRBD2. J gave up 4 bases and V 5 bases, and 5 bases lay outside the gene matches. The germline CDR1 and CDR2 sequences are DFQATT and SNEGSKA (reference sequence). This CDR3 comprises 13 residues. CDR3 sequence: CSARSGGLETQYF. In nucleotides, the CDR3 is TGCAGTGCTCGTAGCGGGGGACTAGAGACCCAGTACTTC.

The chain employs TRBV6-5 and TRBJ1-5; no definite D call. Trimming pared 0 bases from V and 7 bases from J, leaving 7 bases between. Germline values: CDR1 MNHEY, CDR2 SVGAGI. CDR3 size: 13 residues. CDR3 in amino acids: CASSYSRWQPQHF. As DNA, the CDR3 is TGTGCCAGCAGTTACTCACGGTGGCAGCCCCAGCATTTT.

This chain connects TRBV12-5 to TRBJ1-1; the match to TRBD1 covers 9 bases. Germline V CDR1 and CDR2: LGHNT, FRNRAP. The CDR3 is 16 amino acids. With V trimmed by 0 bases and J by 3 bases, 5 bases remained unmatched. The CDR3 coding sequence is TGTGCTAGTGGTTTGGTACAGGGGGCAATCGACACTGAAGCTTTCTTT. This gives the protein CASGLVQGAIDTEAFF.

This clonotype was seen at least ten times. This chain connects TRBV30 to TRBJ1-1; D gene uncertain. The CDR3 loop spans 10 amino acids. V was shortened by 5 bases and J by 11 bases, with 12 bases between the two germline ends. The germline CDR1 and CDR2 sequences are GTSNPN and SVGIG (reference sequence). The CDR3 spells CAWGVKAAFF. In DNA, the CDR3 is TGTGCCTGGGGAGTCAAGGCGGCTTTCTTT.

This clonotype was seen many times. This chain uses TRBV7-2 with TRBJ1-3; a possible D gene is TRBD1 (6 bases). V was shortened by 4 bases and J by 3 bases, with 16 bases between the two germline ends. Germline lookup yields CDR1 SGHTA and CDR2 FQGNSA. The CDR3 loop spans 16 amino acids. CDR3 in DNA: TGTGCCAGCAGCTCTGGGTGGGGGGCAAGTGGAAACACCATATATTTT. Translation: CASSSGWGASGNTIYF.

In this sample, this clonotype turned up many times. The rearrangement joins TRBV27 to TRBJ1-1; D may be TRBD1 (5 bases). CDR3 length: 16 amino acids. With 5 bases removed from V and 0 bases from J, the gap between germline ends came to 16 bases. Germline V lookup: CDR1 MNHEY, CDR2 SMNVEV (reference sequence). CDR3 nucleotide sequence: TGTGCCAGCAGTACAGGATTTGGGGGTATGAACACTGAAGCTTTCTTT. Its protein is CASSTGFGGMNTEAFF.

This clonotype was seen only a few times. The chain is built from TRBV6-1 and TRBJ1-6, with a weak D call TRBD1 (5 bases). The V gene lost 6 bases and the J gene lost 7 bases, with 13 bases spanning the gap. There are 14 residues in the CDR3. Germline CDR1 MNHNS, CDR2 SASEGT. CDR3 sequence (DNA): TGTGCCAGCAGGCGGGAGGGGCTGAATTCACCCCTCCACTTT. It is translated as CASRREGLNSPLHF.